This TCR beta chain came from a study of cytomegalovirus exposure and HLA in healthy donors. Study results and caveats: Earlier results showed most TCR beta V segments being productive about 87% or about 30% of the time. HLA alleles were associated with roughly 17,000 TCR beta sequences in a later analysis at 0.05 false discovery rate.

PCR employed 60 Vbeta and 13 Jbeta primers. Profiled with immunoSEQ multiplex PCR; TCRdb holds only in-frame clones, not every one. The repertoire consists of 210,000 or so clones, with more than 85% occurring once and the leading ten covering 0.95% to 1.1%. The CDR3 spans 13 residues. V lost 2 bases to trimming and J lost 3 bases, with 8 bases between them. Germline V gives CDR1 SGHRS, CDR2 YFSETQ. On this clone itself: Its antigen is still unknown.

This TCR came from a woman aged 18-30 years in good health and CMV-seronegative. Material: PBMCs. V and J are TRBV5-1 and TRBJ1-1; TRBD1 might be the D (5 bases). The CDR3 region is CASSLGDYTEAFF. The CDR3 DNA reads TGCGCCAGCAGCTTAGGGGATTACACTGAAGCTTTCTTT.